The 9 T cell receptor beta chains below come from one sample, sequenced in a study of blood T cell repertoires in COVID-19. TCRdb's copy holds only in-frame clones and misses some; the assay was immunoSEQ multiplex PCR. The sample has some 170,000 clones, around four fifths seen once. The sequenced material came from peripheral blood. Every receptor here comes from a woman aged 80 or over with active or convalescent COVID-19.

The chain couples TRBV19 to TRBJ1-6; TRBD1 agrees at 9 bases. Per the germline V gene, CDR1 is LNHDA and CDR2 is SQIVND (reference sequence). V lost 10 bases and J lost 7; bases outside the gene matches: 5. CDR3 size: 13 residues. CDR3 DNA sequence: TGTGCCACTTCGGACAGGGGAAATTCACCCCTCCACTTT. It codes for CATSDRGNSPLHF.

This chain connects TRBV18 to TRBJ2-1; a possible D gene is TRBD1 (6 bases). The V gene's germline CDR1 is KGHSH and CDR2 LQKENI. This CDR3 contains 15 residues. V was shortened by 1 base and J by 7 bases, with 14 bases between the two germline ends. The CDR3 reads CASSPRDTIGNEQFF. The DNA of the CDR3 is TGTGCCAGCTCACCACGGGACACCATCGGGAATGAGCAGTTCTTC.

The chain joins TRBV7-6 to TRBJ1-3; D perhaps matches TRBD1 (6 bases). Trimming took off 4 bases at V and 0 bases at J, with 16 bases between the two ends. CDR3 length: 17 residues. CDR1 SGHVS and CDR2 FNYEAQ come from the germline V gene. In nucleotides, the CDR3 is TGTGCCAGCAGCTCCTGGGACACCACCCCCTCTGGAAACACCATATATTTT. Translated, it gives CASSSWDTTPSGNTIYF.

The J gene is TRBJ2-7, the V gene TRBV10-3, with 9 bases identical to TRBD1. The CDR3 contains 16 residues. Trimming removed 2 bases from V and 4 bases from J; junction bases left unmatched: 9. CDR1 is ENHRY and CDR2 is SYGVKD in the germline V gene. CDR3 protein: CAISEPPGTGRYEQYF. CDR3 nucleotide sequence: TGTGCCATCAGTGAGCCTCCGGGGACAGGGCGGTACGAGCAGTACTTC.

This chain uses TRBV12-3 or TRBV12-4 with TRBJ1-2; D possibly corresponds to TRBD1 (5 bases). The CDR3 sequence is 13 residues long. The V end was cut by 0 bases, the J end by 7 bases, with 9 bases between. This CDR3 is CASSLAGVAGYTF. The CDR3 DNA reads TGTGCCAGCAGTTTAGCAGGGGTTGCTGGCTACACCTTC.

The rearrangement uses TRBV5-5 and TRBJ1-1, with 7 bases that match TRBD1. The CDR3 contains 16 residues. V shed 3 bases and J 0 bases; nucleotides not matched to a gene: 8. The germline gives CDR1 SGHKS, CDR2 YYEKEE (reference sequence). DNA of the CDR3: TGTGCCAGCAGCTGGGCCCCGGGACAGATGAACACTGAAGCTTTCTTT. As protein: CASSWAPGQMNTEAFF.

The rearrangement links TRBV11-2 to TRBJ1-6, with D possibly TRBD1 on 5 matching bases. V lost 4 bases, J lost 7 bases, and 14 bases lay in between. In germline, CDR1 is SGHAT, CDR2 FQNNGV. There are 15 residues in the CDR3. CDR3 coding DNA: TGTGCCAGCAGCTCGGCGGAGGGGATCAATTCACCCCTCCACTTT. This sequence encodes CASSSAEGINSPLHF.

The chain employs TRBV2 and TRBJ2-7, with TRBD1 identical over 7 bases. Germline V CDR1 and CDR2: SNHLY, FYNNEI. This CDR3 contains 15 residues. Germline trimming cut 2 bases from V and 2 bases from J; bases unmatched to any gene: 6. CDR3 nucleotides: TGTGCCAGCAGTGAACGAGGACAGGCCACCTACGAGCAGTACTTC. It encodes CASSERGQATYEQYF.

V usage is TRBV11-2 and J usage is TRBJ1-2, with a weak D call TRBD1 (5 bases). Germline lookup yields CDR1 SGHAT and CDR2 FQNNGV. The CDR3 covers 14 residues. V was pared by 5 bases and J by 4 bases, with 14 bases between. The chain's CDR3 is CASSPGTGLYGYTF. In DNA, the CDR3 is TGTGCCAGCAGCCCGGGGACGGGACTCTATGGCTACACCTTC.